These 2 T cell receptor beta chains were all obtained from the same sample, sequenced in a study of high-grade serous ovarian cancer treatment subgroups. Here immunoSEQ multiplex PCR was the method, and the copy in TCRdb shows in-frame clones only, minus some. The sample records roughly 8,700 clones, about two thirds being singletons. Tumor tissue was taken before any definitive surgery or chemotherapy was given. Sequencing input: tumor tissue. The receptors originated from a human donor with high-grade serous ovarian cancer.

This clone was found a few times. J is TRBJ2-3 and V is TRBV6-5; 12 bases are a match to TRBD2. Germline lookup yields CDR1 MNHEY and CDR2 SVGAGI. V shed 5 bases and J 2 bases; nucleotides not matched to a gene: 2. This CDR3 contains 15 residues. The CDR3 bases are TGTGCCAGCAGTCGGACTAGCGGGATCACAGATACGCAGTATTTT. This translates into CASSRTSGITDTQYF.

The chain combines TRBV5-4 with TRBJ2-1; D gene unclear. V was clipped by 5 bases and J by 0 bases, with 9 bases between them. CDR1 SGHNT and CDR2 YYREEE come from the germline V gene (reference sequence). The CDR3 sequence is 14 residues long. The CDR3 region has the DNA TGTGCCAGCAGTTATACCAGCTCCTACAATGAGCAGTTCTTC. Encoded protein: CASSYTSSYNEQFF.